The clone carrying this T cell receptor beta chain showed up many times. The antigen remains unidentified. The data derive from a study of T cells in Graves' hyperthyroidism and ophthalmopathy. This CDR3 has 14 amino acids. The V gene end was trimmed by 6 bases and the J gene end by 7 bases; junction bases not matched to a gene: 9. From germline, CDR1 is LGHDT and CDR2 YNNKEL (reference sequence). TCR beta CDR3 regions were amplified from RNA. An initial round of RT-PCR targeting the TCR CDR3 relied on the HTBI primer set. TCRdb re-called the multiplex PCR reads with MiXCR, one entry per CDR3 protein. The top ten clones hold approximately 48% of a sample with about half a million distinct CDR3 sequences, nearly 20% of them seen once. Isolation of PBMCs was performed on roughly 9 ml fresh peripheral blood. Study-wide results and caveats: A median approximately 6.5 months before onset, the model predicted ophthalmopathy. In blood, most of the thyroid clonotypes expanded above 0.001 were also present.

The V gene is TRBV3-1, the J gene TRBJ1-2, with TRBD1 matching 9 bases. The sequencing input was blood. The sequence came from a man between 40 and 49 years old with Graves' ophthalmopathy. As DNA, the CDR3 is TGTGCCAGCAGGGGGCCGGACAGGGGCAGTGGCTACACCTTC. Its translation: CASRGPDRGSGYTF. Complete variable domain (other parts from reference TRBV3-1 and TRBJ1-2): DTAVSQTPKYLVTQMGNDKSIKCEQNLGHDTMYWYKQDSKKFLKIMFSYNNKELIINETVPNRFSPKSPDKAHLNLHINSLELGDSAVYFCASRGPDRGSGYTFGSGTRLTVV.